The source of this TCR beta chain is a study of T cell responses to AZD1222 COVID-19 vaccine. Repertoires were generated with immunoSEQ multiplex PCR, while TCRdb's copy carries only in-frame clones and drops some. This table has approximately 100,000 clones, over 75% appearing once. The junction had 18 bases not matched to a gene; V was cut back by 4 bases and J by 1 base. In germline, CDR1 is SGDLS, CDR2 YYNGEE. The CDR3 runs to 19 residues. The sequenced sample was peripheral blood, obtained on day 0 of MenACWY control vaccination. This sequence joins TRBV9 and TRBJ2-3; 7 nucleotides align to TRBD2. This TCR was sampled from an adult in good health. For the CDR3, the DNA is TGTGCCAGCAGCCCCCGGGGGGTCAGGGCGTCCCACCGCACAGATACGCAGTATTTT. This gives the protein CASSPRGVRASHRTDTQYF.